This T cell receptor beta chain was found in a study of blood T cell repertoires in COVID-19 (dated by TCRdb to between 2020 and 2021). For the study in its entirety: The collaborator samples originated in the United States, Italy and Spain and spanned the acute and convalescent phases of COVID-19. The prospective study material was composed of cDNA or gDNA derived from T cells, B-cell-depleted T cells, or PBMCs. Deeply sampled blood TCRbeta repertoires from subjects exposed to, actively infected with, or recovered from COVID-19 were included in the dataset. The repertoires were made available in a free public database intended to serve as a resource for research on the immune response to SARS-CoV-2. Samples were obtained from the ongoing ImmuneRACE study (first 160 participants) and from over a thousand subjects provided by 6 global collaborators. A de-identified subject ID, COVID-19 status, age in years and sex were almost always included in the sample metadata. Where available, HLA class I and class II types were taken from metadata supplied by the sample provider and were not determined by assay-based typing. The paper's findings and limits, for the study overall: The amount of clinical and demographic metadata varied by source and participant and was provided uncurated.

Whole blood was collected in K2EDTA tubes by collaborating institutions according to the institutions' own protocols. Collaborator samples were shipped for TCRbeta analysis as frozen whole blood, isolated PBMCs, or DNA extracted from either sample type. The immunoSEQ Assay, a bias-controlled multiplex PCR, was used to amplify TCRbeta CDR3 regions from genomic DNA. In the authors' own workflow: Nucleated cell counts per sample were estimated from amplification of reference gene primers within the assay. To quantify the absolute abundance of each unique TCRbeta CDR3 rearrangement, sequence reads were collapsed and filtered. Productive Simpson clonality was computed per sample as the square root of Simpson's diversity index over productive rearrangements. Entries here come from immuneACCESS through TCRdb and include only in-frame sequences with V and J called. Some clones fail to appear in such tables; in the studies checked, an unresolved V gene covers under half of the shortfall, and the cause of the remainder is unknown. V, J and clone size are those of that table, while D and trimming were read from the DNA. This sample comprises approximately 85,000 clones, about 82% of them detected only once. Clones ranked in the top ten supply about 11% of the sample.

Compared with germline, V lacks 4 bases and J lacks 4 bases; bases without a gene match: 2. The germline V gene sets CDR1 to SGDLS and CDR2 to YYNGEE. The CDR3 measures 13 amino acids from cysteine to phenylalanine. Here the CDR3 DNA is all that survives: 39 bases in frame from base 1. Regarding this clone: Its antigen specificity is not known. No base quality information exists; no much larger clone differs at one position.

The receptor chain draws on TRBV9 and TRBJ2-5; 9 central nucleotides agree with TRBD2. The clonotype comes from a woman in her 70s with active or convalescent COVID-19. Sequenced sample: peripheral blood. The DNA reads as follows: TGTGCCAGCAGCTCGGGACTAGCAGAGACCCAGTACTTC. Its translation is CASSSGLAETQYF.